Listed here are 24 T cell receptor beta chains from one sample, sequenced in a study of low-dose radiotherapy and immunotherapy resistance in tumors. TRAV- and TRBV-specific primers, spanning alpha and beta chains, primed first-strand cDNA. With a constant-region primer and a V-primer adapter, TCRs were subjected to about 20 PCR cycles of amplification. TCRdb reanalysed the reads using MiXCR and keeps one entry per CDR3 protein. The data hold approximately 100,000 distinct CDR3 sequences, with roughly 20% observed a single time. Time point meaning: after trial treatment. The treatment denotes: LDRT plus nivolumab, ipilimumab, low-dose cyclophosphamide and aspirin (RACIN trial). Sequencing was performed on PBMCs, taken after low-dose radiotherapy plus immunotherapy. These receptors all stem from a male donor with prostate cancer.

V is TRBV6-2 or TRBV6-3 and J is TRBJ2-2; TRBD2 aligns across 12 bases. The CDR3 length is 17 residues. V trimming: 6 bases; J trimming: 4 bases; junction bases outside the gene matches: 9. In germline, CDR1 is MNHEY, CDR2 SVGEGT. The CDR3, as DNA: TGTGCCAGCAGCTCCCGACTAGCGGGGGCCCTCACCGGGGAGCTGTTTTTT. The encoded protein is CASSSRLAGALTGELFF.

In this sample, this clonotype turned up many times. CDR3 sequence reads: CASSVSLNNEQFF. CDR3 nucleotide sequence: TGTGCCAGCTCAGTATCGTTAAACAATGAGCAGTTCTTC. J is TRBJ2-1 and V is TRBV18; no reliable D call. The germline gives CDR1 KGHSH, CDR2 LQKENI. V lost 5 bases, J lost 5 bases, and 10 bases lay in between. This CDR3 comprises 13 residues.

This clonotype was recorded many times. This chain links TRBV6-2 or TRBV6-3 with TRBJ2-4; D may be TRBD2 (5 bases). V was cut by 0 bases and J by 6 bases, with 12 bases left in between. Per germline, CDR1 MNHEY and CDR2 SVGEGT. The CDR3 spans 15 residues. CDR3 protein: CASSYSNLAGNIQYF. Written as DNA, the CDR3 is TGTGCCAGCAGTTACTCGAATCTAGCCGGAAACATTCAGTACTTC.

This clonotype was detected ten times or more. The chain uses TRBV5-4 and TRBJ1-2; D is unclear. Looked up from germline, CDR1 is SGHNT and CDR2 is YYREEE (reference sequence). V lost 4 bases, J lost 3 bases, and 10 bases lay in between. This CDR3 comprises 13 residues. CDR3 sequence: CASSPKIDYGYTF. CDR3 in DNA: TGTGCCAGCAGCCCCAAGATAGACTATGGCTACACCTTC.

The rearrangement joins TRBV12-3 or TRBV12-4 to TRBJ1-4, with D uncertain. This CDR3 has 15 amino acids. V shed 4 bases and J shed 6 bases, with 15 bases lying between them. CDR3: CASSSMSVSDEKLFF. CDR3 coding DNA: TGTGCCAGCAGTTCCATGAGCGTGTCGGATGAAAAACTGTTTTTT.

This clonotype was observed at least ten times. The chain links TRBV3-1 to TRBJ1-2; D is uncertain. Germline values: CDR1 LGHDT, CDR2 YNNKEL (reference sequence). This CDR3 comprises 16 residues. V gave up 2 bases and J gave up 4 bases, with 17 bases separating them. This CDR3 reads CASSQFEPGFSYGYTF. The CDR3, as DNA: TGTGCCAGCAGCCAATTTGAACCGGGGTTCTCCTATGGCTACACCTTC.

This clonotype has a count of ten or more. V usage is TRBV6-6 and J usage is TRBJ1-2; no firm D call. The CDR3 runs 13 residues. The V end was cut by 7 bases, the J end by 4 bases, with 13 bases between. Germline CDR1 and CDR2: MNHNY and SVGAGI (reference sequence). The CDR3 loop is CASTGNRLYGYTF. CDR3 nucleotides: TGTGCCAGCACGGGGAACAGACTCTATGGCTACACCTTC.

The sample holds many counts of this clonotype. The rearrangement joins TRBV30 to TRBJ1-2; D is unresolved. Deletions cut 0 bases from V and 8 bases from J, with 7 bases between. The CDR3 covers 11 residues. CDR1 is GTSNPN, CDR2 SVGIG, per germline (reference sequence). The CDR3 loop is CAWSVPPGYTF. CDR3 coding DNA: TGTGCCTGGAGTGTGCCACCCGGCTACACCTTC. Using reference TRBV30 and TRBJ1-2 for the parts outside the CDR3, the full variable domain is SQTIHQWPATLVQPVGSPLSLECTVEGTSNPNLYWYRQAAGRGLQLLFYSVGIGQISSEVPQNLSASRPQDRQFILSSKKLLLSDSGFYLCAWSVPPGYTFGSGTRLTVV.

This clonotype was seen ten or more times. This chain links TRBV6-6 with TRBJ2-1, with 7 bases that match TRBD2. This CDR3 has 12 amino acids. J lost 7 bases, V lost 7 bases, and 4 bases had no gene match. Germline CDR1 and CDR2: MNHNY and SVGAGI (reference sequence). CDR3 region: CASTFGGNEQFF. DNA for the CDR3: TGTGCCAGCACTTTCGGGGGGAATGAGCAGTTCTTC.

Details on this clonotype: This likely came from a read error, as a far larger clone is one base away. The chain combines TRBV13 with TRBJ1-1; D gene ambiguous. This CDR3 is built from 14 residues. In germline, CDR1 is PRHDT, CDR2 FYEKMQ (reference sequence). CDR3 in amino acids: CAGSFGSVGTEAFF. DNA for the CDR3: TGTGCCGGCAGCTTTGGATCCGTGGGCACTGAAGCTTTCTTT.

This clonotype was seen at least ten times. The CDR3 region is CASSRPGVADEQFF. DNA for the CDR3: TGTGCCAGCAGCCGCCCGGGGGTAGCCGATGAGCAGTTCTTC. The rearrangement uses TRBV3-1 and TRBJ2-1, with D possibly TRBD2 on 6 matching bases. The CDR3 spans 14 residues. The V gene's germline CDR1 is LGHDT and CDR2 YNNKEL (reference sequence). V lost 4 bases to trimming and J lost 8 bases, with 15 bases between them.

This clonotype has a count of ten or more. The J gene is TRBJ1-5, the V gene TRBV2; D might be TRBD1 (5 bases). V was shortened by 5 bases and J by 4 bases, with 12 bases between the two germline ends. The CDR3 has 14 amino acids. CDR1 is SNHLY, CDR2 FYNNEI, per germline. The CDR3 spells CASSMGLRNQPQHF. Written as DNA, the CDR3 is TGTGCCAGCAGTATGGGACTGAGAAATCAGCCCCAGCATTTT.

There are a few counts of this clonotype. The rearrangement uses TRBV20-1 and TRBJ1-1; D not certain. The V end lost 3 bases, the J end lost 3 bases, and 14 bases lay between the germline ends. CDR1 is DFQATT and CDR2 is SNEGSKA in the germline V gene (reference sequence). This CDR3 contains 14 residues. Here the CDR3 DNA reads TGCAGTGCTAGGGGTTCTGGGTTGGACACTGAAGCTTTCTTT. Encoded protein: CSARGSGLDTEAFF.

This clonotype was detected ten times or more. In DNA form, the CDR3 reads TGTGCCAGCAGCTTGTCCGGGATCGCGTTTCCGGACCAGTACTTC. This translates into CASSLSGIAFPDQYF. This rearrangement joins TRBV13 to TRBJ2-5, with D possibly matching TRBD2 (5 bases). The CDR3 length is 15 residues. V dropped 3 bases and J dropped 10 bases, with 21 bases sitting between them. Germline V gene data show CDR1 as PRHDT and CDR2 as FYEKMQ (reference sequence).

This clonotype was recorded many times. V usage is TRBV9 and J usage is TRBJ2-7; D is possibly TRBD2 (5 bases). This CDR3 has 15 amino acids. V dropped 0 bases and J dropped 3 bases, with 13 bases sitting between them. The germline V gene encodes CDR1 SGDLS and CDR2 YYNGEE. The CDR3 protein is CASSVGPPGDYEQYF. The CDR3 DNA is TGTGCCAGCAGCGTAGGACCCCCCGGGGACTACGAGCAGTACTTC.

The V and J genes are TRBV7-9 and TRBJ2-7; D remains unclear. The CDR3 totals 12 residues. Germline CDR1 reads SEHNR; CDR2 reads FQNEAQ (reference sequence). The V gene lost 4 bases and the J gene lost 4 bases, with 8 bases spanning the gap. The CDR3 sequence is CASSSTLYEQYF. The DNA of the CDR3 is TGTGCCAGCAGCTCGACCCTTTACGAGCAGTACTTC.

This clonotype was recorded at least ten times. V gene TRBV12-3 or TRBV12-4 combines with J gene TRBJ2-3; D gene ambiguous. The CDR3 contains 13 residues. Deletions cut 6 bases from V and 1 base from J, with 8 bases between. The CDR3 bases are TGTGCCAGCAGCCCGGATCGCACAGATACGCAGTATTTT. The encoded protein is CASSPDRTDTQYF.

The chain couples TRBV3-1 to TRBJ2-3; D is possibly TRBD1 or TRBD2 (6 bases each). Trimming took 6 bases from V and 4 from J, leaving 20 bases between them. The CDR3 totals 16 residues. Germline V CDR1 and CDR2: LGHDT, YNNKEL (reference sequence). DNA for the CDR3: TGTGCCAGCAGTCGACTGGGGGGCGGTATGGCAGATACGCAGTATTTT. Translating it yields CASSRLGGGMADTQYF.

The table lists this clonotype with many counts. The J gene is TRBJ2-3, the V gene TRBV9; D remains ambiguous. The CDR3 runs 12 residues. Germline V gene sequence: CDR1 SGDLS, CDR2 YYNGEE. Trimming took off 0 bases at V and 5 bases at J, with 4 bases between the two ends. CDR3 loop: CASSVGEDTQYF. CDR3 coding DNA: TGTGCCAGCAGCGTAGGGGAAGATACGCAGTATTTT.

V usage is TRBV6-5 and J usage is TRBJ2-7, with 9 bases fitting TRBD2. CDR1 and CDR2 (germline): MNHEY, SVGAGI. V lost 4 bases, J lost 0 bases, and 10 bases stayed unmatched. This CDR3 has 17 amino acids. This CDR3 is CASSSWRGGTHSYEQYF. CDR3 in DNA: TGTGCCAGCAGTTCTTGGCGGGGGGGAACCCACTCCTACGAGCAGTACTTC.

This clonotype was seen repeatedly, ten times or more. The rearrangement links TRBV20-1 to TRBJ2-7; 7 nucleotides align to TRBD1. The CDR3 spans 12 residues. Germline V gene sequence: CDR1 DFQATT, CDR2 SNEGSKA (reference sequence). V trimming: 6 bases; J trimming: 7 bases; junction bases outside the gene matches: 9. In nucleotides, the CDR3 is TGCAGTGCCCGACAGGGAACGGGGGAGCAGTACTTC. It translates to CSARQGTGEQYF.

There are many counts of this clonotype. The chain employs TRBV29-1 and TRBJ1-1; TRBD1 might be the D (6 bases). The germline gives CDR1 SQVTM, CDR2 ANQGSEA. The V end lost 7 bases, the J end lost 1 base, and 13 bases lay between the germline ends. The CDR3 runs 13 residues. The CDR3 DNA reads TGCAGCGGCGGGAGACAGGCGAACACTGAAGCTTTCTTT. Translated: CSGGRQANTEAFF. Using reference TRBV29-1 and TRBJ1-1 for the parts outside the CDR3, the full variable domain is SAVISQKPSRDICQRGTSLTIQCQVDSQVTMMFWYRQQPGQSLTLIATANQGSEATYESGFVIDKFPISRPNLTFSTLTVSNMSPEDSSIYLCSGGRQANTEAFFGQGTRLTVV.

Ten or more counts support this clonotype. The V and J genes are TRBV18 and TRBJ1-2; D ambiguous. Germline V gene lookup returns CDR1 KGHSH and CDR2 LQKENI. The length of the CDR3 is 12 residues. V dropped 2 bases and J dropped 8 bases, with 9 bases sitting between them. CDR3 sequence reads: CASSPGQLGYTF. For the CDR3, the DNA is TGTGCCAGCTCACCAGGCCAATTAGGCTACACCTTC. Supplemented by reference TRBV18 and TRBJ1-2, the full variable domain reads NAGVMQNPRHLVRRRGQEARLRCSPMKGHSHVYWYRQLPEEGLKFMVYLQKENIIDESGMPKERFSAEFPKEGPSILRIQQVVRGDSAAYFCASSPGQLGYTFGSGTRLTVV.

This clonotype was observed at least ten times. This chain connects TRBV6-2 or TRBV6-3 to TRBJ2-7, with a tentative D call TRBD1 (5 bases). Germline assignment: CDR1 MNHEY and CDR2 SVGEGT. V was shortened by 5 bases and J by 9 bases, with 17 bases between the two germline ends. This CDR3 comprises 13 residues. CDR3 loop: CASSESQGVRQYF. CDR3 in DNA: TGTGCCAGCAGTGAGAGCCAGGGCGTAAGGCAGTACTTC.